Listed below are T cell receptor beta chains from one sample, sequenced in a study of tumor and adjacent non-tumor tissue in lung cancer. TCRdb re-derived calls from the multiplex PCR reads in MiXCR, one entry per CDR3 protein. The data contain tens of thousands of distinct CDR3 sequences, 60% to 70% of them singletons. The sample comprised distant non-tumor lung tissue. Receptor source: a woman between 35 and 50 years old with non-small cell lung cancer. CDR3s include the opening cysteine and the closing phenylalanine or tryptophan. D genes are given only for firm matches. Where a row states a size, it is once, few, many or the class of an expanded clone; other rows omit it.

abundance: .; len: 14; j_gene: TRBJ2-2; d_gene: TRBD1; v_gene: TRBV10-3; CDR3nt: TGTGCCATCACCCGGACAGGGGACACCGGAGAGCTGTTTTTT; CDR3aa: CAITRTGDTGELFF
abundance: .; len: 13; j_gene: TRBJ1-1; d_gene: .; v_gene: TRBV6-5; CDR3nt: TGTACCAGCGGCAATGGACCAGCTCAAGAAGCTTTCTTT; CDR3aa: CTSGNGPAQEAFF
abundance: .; len: 17; j_gene: TRBJ1-6; d_gene: .; v_gene: TRBV11-2; CDR3nt: TGTGGCAGTAACTCAACATTAGGGACAAACCGGAGTTCACCCCTCCACTTT; CDR3aa: CGSNSTLGTNRSSPLHF
abundance: many; len: 14; j_gene: TRBJ1-6; d_gene: TRBD1; v_gene: TRBV7-9; CDR3nt: TGTGCCAGCAGCCAAGACACAGGGGACTCACCCCTCCACTTT; CDR3aa: CASSQDTGDSPLHF
abundance: .; len: 17; j_gene: TRBJ1-6; d_gene: .; v_gene: TRBV11-2; CDR3nt: TGTGCCAACAGCTCAACATTAGGGGCAAACCGGAGTTCACCCTTCCACTTT; CDR3aa: CANSSTLGANRSSPFHF
abundance: .; len: 13; j_gene: TRBJ2-1; d_gene: TRBD2; v_gene: TRBV29-1; CDR3nt: TGCGGCGTTAAAGGCGGGAGCATCAATGAGCAGTTCTTC; CDR3aa: CGVKGGSINEQFF
abundance: .; len: 14; j_gene: TRBJ1-1; d_gene: .; v_gene: TRBV6-5; CDR3nt: TGTGTCGGCAGCATCCTGGGACGGGATACTGAAGCTTTCTTT; CDR3aa: CVGSILGRDTEAFF
abundance: .; len: 13; j_gene: TRBJ2-1; d_gene: .; v_gene: TRBV29-1; CDR3nt: TGCAGCATTGAAGACTCCGGATTTGGTGAGCAGTTCTTC; CDR3aa: CSIEDSGFGEQFF
abundance: .; len: 12; j_gene: TRBJ1-5; d_gene: .; v_gene: TRBV19; CDR3nt: TGTGCCAGTATGGGACTTAATCAGCCCCACCATTTT; CDR3aa: CASMGLNQPHHF
abundance: .; len: 11; j_gene: TRBJ2-1; d_gene: .; v_gene: TRBV11-2; CDR3nt: TGTGCCAGCAGCTTAACCAGTGAGCAGTTCTTC; CDR3aa: CASSLTSEQFF
abundance: .; len: 17; j_gene: TRBJ2-3; d_gene: .; v_gene: TRBV6-5; CDR3nt: TGTGCCAGCAGTTCGGATCTGGACCGGCGGGTTGCAGATACGCAGTATTTT; CDR3aa: CASSSDLDRRVADTQYF
abundance: many; len: 13; j_gene: TRBJ1-1; d_gene: TRBD1; v_gene: TRBV30; CDR3nt: TGTGCCTGGAGTGGGACAGGGTTGACTGAAGCTTTCTTT; CDR3aa: CAWSGTGLTEAFF
abundance: many; len: 12; j_gene: TRBJ1-1; d_gene: TRBD1; v_gene: TRBV30; CDR3nt: TGTGCCTGGGACAGGGCGAACACTGAAGCTTTCTTT; CDR3aa: CAWDRANTEAFF
abundance: .; len: 14; j_gene: TRBJ2-1; d_gene: .; v_gene: TRBV6-6; CDR3nt: TGTGCCAGCAGTTACCTGCGGGCTCGAGGTGGGCAGTTCTTC; CDR3aa: CASSYLRARGGQFF
abundance: once; len: 15; j_gene: TRBJ2-7; d_gene: TRBD2; v_gene: TRBV5-6; CDR3nt: TGTGCCAGCAGCCTCGGAGGGACTAGTGTACACGAGCAGTATTTC; CDR3aa: CASSLGGTSVHEQYF
abundance: few; len: 13; j_gene: TRBJ2-5; d_gene: .; v_gene: TRBV5-1; CDR3nt: TGCGCCAGCAGCTTGTCGGGGACCGAGACCCAGTACTTC; CDR3aa: CASSLSGTETQYF
abundance: .; len: 13; j_gene: TRBJ1-2; d_gene: .; v_gene: TRBV6-5; CDR3nt: TGTGCCAGGAGTCCACGGGACCGCTATGGCTACACCTTC; CDR3aa: CARSPRDRYGYTF
abundance: .; len: 12; j_gene: TRBJ1-1; d_gene: .; v_gene: TRBV29-1; CDR3nt: TGCAGCGCATACGGGGGGAACACTGTAGCTTCCTTT; CDR3aa: CSAYGGNTVASF
abundance: few; len: 14; j_gene: TRBJ2-7; d_gene: TRBD2; v_gene: TRBV6-5; CDR3nt: TGTGTCAGCAGTTACCTGCCGGGGGGGAACGAGCAGTACTTT; CDR3aa: CVSSYLPGGNEQYF
abundance: once; len: 18; j_gene: TRBJ2-3; d_gene: .; v_gene: TRBV14; CDR3nt: TGTGCTAGCAGCCAACTAAACTTAGCGGTGGGACGCACAGATACGCAGTATTTT; CDR3aa: CASSQLNLAVGRTDTQYF
abundance: .; len: 13; j_gene: TRBJ1-1; d_gene: .; v_gene: TRBV5-1; CDR3nt: TGCACCAGCAACTCGGACAGAAACACTGAAGCTTTCTTT; CDR3aa: CTSNSDRNTEAFF
abundance: .; len: 14; j_gene: TRBJ2-7; d_gene: .; v_gene: TRBV9; CDR3nt: TGTGCCAGCAGCGCCCGTGACGGAACCTACGAGCAGTACTTC; CDR3aa: CASSARDGTYEQYF
abundance: medium-sized; len: 17; j_gene: TRBJ2-1; d_gene: TRBD2; v_gene: TRBV11-2; CDR3nt: TGTGCCAGCAGCTCGGAGGGTAGCGGGAGTATCTACAATGAGCAGTTCTTC; CDR3aa: CASSSEGSGSIYNEQFF
abundance: .; len: 16; j_gene: TRBJ2-1; d_gene: TRBD2; v_gene: TRBV12-3/TRBV12-4; CDR3nt: TGTTCCAGCGCTAAAGCCGGGACTAGCAACGGCAATGATCAATTCTTC; CDR3aa: CSSAKAGTSNGNDQFF
abundance: .; len: 13; j_gene: TRBJ2-7; d_gene: .; v_gene: TRBV5-1; CDR3nt: TGCGCCAGCAGCTTTTTTGTCTCGGACAGGCAGTACTTC; CDR3aa: CASSFFVSDRQYF
abundance: many; len: 18; j_gene: TRBJ2-6; d_gene: TRBD1; v_gene: TRBV5-5; CDR3nt: TGTGCCAGCAGCTTTAGGGGACAGATACACTCTGGGGCCAACGTCCTGACTTTC; CDR3aa: CASSFRGQIHSGANVLTF